This TCR beta chain was identified in a study of beta chain features in type 1 diabetes. Regarding the study as a whole: Amplification by PCR could prefer shorter templates, with the same effect in patients and controls. TCRB CDR3 length was moderately but significantly reduced in all four CD4+ subsets of Type 1 diabetes patients.

About this clone itself: Its antigen is as yet unknown.

Expressed TCRB transcripts got sequenced, as all isolated RNA was reverse transcribed. Assay: immunoSEQ multiplex PCR; the TCRdb copy retains only in-frame clones and omits some. The sample gives 40,000 to 60,000 clones, 55% to 70% of which show up once; under 0.35% is in the top ten. There are 18 residues in the CDR3. Germline CDR1 is SGHDT and CDR2 is YYEEEE. Trimming took off 4 bases at V and 1 base at J, with 21 bases between the two ends. The clonotype comes from a woman aged 25 to 39 with type 1 diabetes. Sequences were obtained from stem cell memory CD4+ T cells from blood. The rearrangement links TRBV5-6 to TRBJ1-5; TRBD1 is a possible D gene (5 bases). CDR3 DNA: TGTGCCAGCAGCCCCTATGTGGGGGGGTCGAGGAGCAATCAGCCCCAGCATTTT. This encodes CASSPYVGGSRSNQPQHF.